This is a list of T cell receptor beta chains from one sample in a study of cytomegalovirus exposure and HLA in healthy donors. Libraries were prepared by immunoSEQ multiplex PCR; TCRdb keeps only in-frame clonotypes and omits some of them. The repertoire includes 150,000 to 200,000 clones, around 68% of them detected once, and around 2.8% sits in the top ten. Sequencing input: PBMCs. Source of these receptors: a woman between 35 and 50 years old in good health and CMV-seropositive. Each CDR3 is given with its conserved first and last residue. D genes are given only for firm matches. Only part of the rows carry a size: once, few, many, or a class if the clone is expanded.

>TRBV25-1|once|TRBJ2-3|TRBD1
CASSVQGADTQYF
TGTGCCAGCAGTGTCCAGGGGGCAGATACGCAGTATTTT
>TRBV7-8|few|TRBJ2-2|.
CASSFYRLPNTGELFF
TGTGCCAGCAGCTTTTACCGACTTCCGAACACCGGGGAGCTGTTTTTT
>TRBV15|.|TRBJ1-5|TRBD1
CATSRDRGSNQPQHF
TGTGCCACCAGCAGGGACAGGGGTAGCAATCAGCCCCAGCATTTT
>TRBV7-9|.|TRBJ1-1|TRBD1
CASSLGTVNTEAFF
TGTGCCAGCAGCCTAGGGACAGTGAACACTGAAGCTTTCTTT
>TRBV19|few|TRBJ2-2|.
CASSNTGTNTGELFF
TGTGCCAGTAGCAATACCGGGACTAACACCGGGGAGCTGTTTTTT
>TRBV19|few|TRBJ2-5|TRBD2
CASSLRGGQETQYF
TGTGCCAGTAGTTTACGGGGGGGGCAAGAGACCCAGTACTTC
>TRBV4-3|.|TRBJ1-5|.
CASSQDQGQPQHF
TGCGCCAGCAGCCAAGATCAGGGTCAGCCCCAGCATTTT
>TRBV7-2|.|TRBJ2-5|.
CASSLPRQFQETQYF
TGTGCCAGCAGCTTACCAAGACAGTTCCAAGAGACCCAGTACTTC
>TRBV28|.|TRBJ1-2|TRBD1
CASSRGQGASYGYTF
TGTGCCAGCAGTCGAGGGCAGGGGGCGTCGTATGGCTACACCTTC
>TRBV2|once|TRBJ2-5|TRBD2
CASSGTSGPQYF
TGTGCCAGCAGTGGGACTAGCGGGCCCCAGTACTTC
>TRBV4-3|.|TRBJ1-4|TRBD1
CASSHGDSNEKLFF
TGCGCCAGCAGCCATGGGGACAGCAATGAAAAACTGTTTTTT
>TRBV6-5|.|TRBJ2-2|TRBD1
CASRTTGANTGELFF
TGTGCCAGCAGGACTACAGGGGCGAACACCGGGGAGCTGTTTTTT
>TRBV6-5|.|TRBJ2-5|TRBD1
CASSPGQGRQYF
TGTGCCAGCAGTCCTGGACAGGGGCGGCAGTACTTC
>TRBV29-1|few|TRBJ1-2|TRBD1
CSVGAGQGARGYTF
TGCAGCGTTGGGGCGGGACAGGGGGCACGTGGCTACACCTTC
>TRBV7-8|few|TRBJ2-7|TRBD2
CASSWNLGLADSYEQYF
TGTGCCAGCAGCTGGAATTTAGGACTAGCGGACTCCTACGAGCAGTACTTC
>TRBV9|.|TRBJ2-1|TRBD2
CASSVGVAGSSYNEQFF
TGTGCCAGCAGCGTAGGGGTAGCGGGAAGCTCCTACAATGAGCAGTTCTTC
>TRBV5-1|.|TRBJ1-3|TRBD1
CASNIDRVRGNTIYF
TGCGCCAGCAACATCGACAGGGTGAGGGGAAACACCATATATTTT
>TRBV9|few|TRBJ2-1|TRBD2
CASSVSPTGGNEQFF
TGTGCCAGCAGCGTATCCCCCACGGGAGGCAATGAGCAGTTCTTC
>TRBV2|.|TRBJ1-1|TRBD1
CASSGGTGNTEAFF
TGTGCCAGCAGTGGAGGGACAGGGAACACTGAAGCTTTCTTT
>TRBV11-2|.|TRBJ1-1|.
CASSTGLNTEAFF
TGTGCCAGCAGCACAGGACTGAACACTGAAGCTTTCTTT